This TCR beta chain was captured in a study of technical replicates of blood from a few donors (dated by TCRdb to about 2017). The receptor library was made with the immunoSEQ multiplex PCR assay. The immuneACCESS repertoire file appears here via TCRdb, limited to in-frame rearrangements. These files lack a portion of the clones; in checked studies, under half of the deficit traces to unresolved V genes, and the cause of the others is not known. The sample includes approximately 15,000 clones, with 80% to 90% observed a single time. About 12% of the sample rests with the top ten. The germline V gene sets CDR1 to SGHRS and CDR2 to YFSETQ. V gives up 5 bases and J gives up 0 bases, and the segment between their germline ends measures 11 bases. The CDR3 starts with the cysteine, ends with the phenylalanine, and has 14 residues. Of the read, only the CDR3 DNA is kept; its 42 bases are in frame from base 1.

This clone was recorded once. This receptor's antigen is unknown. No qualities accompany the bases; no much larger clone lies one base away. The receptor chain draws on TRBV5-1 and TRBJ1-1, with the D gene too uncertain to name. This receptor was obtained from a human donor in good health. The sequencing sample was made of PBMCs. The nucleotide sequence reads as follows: TGCGCCAGCAGAGTAGAACCTTTGAACACTGAAGCTTTCTTT. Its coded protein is CASRVEPLNTEAFF.